Below, 30 T cell receptor beta chains from the same sample are listed, as sequenced in a study of breast tumors, draining lymph nodes, adjacent tissues. Using its own MiXCR run on the multiplex PCR reads, TCRdb lists one record per CDR3 protein. The sample holds about 230,000 distinct CDR3 sequences, less than 40% seen once. Breast cancer patients provided tissue from their axillary draining lymph nodes. Sequencing was performed on axillary lymph node tissue. The source is a female donor with breast cancer. Some clones in this sample may be carry-over from other donors' samples.

This clonotype has a count of ten or more. The chain has TRBV5-8 and TRBJ2-1; D uncertain. This CDR3 is built from 17 residues. CDR1 is SGHTS and CDR2 is YDEGEE in the germline V gene. Trimming shortened V by 4 bases and J by 0 bases, and 17 bases separated the two germline ends. The CDR3 DNA sequence: TGTGCCAGCAGCGAACTCAAGGCCGCCCTCTCCTACAATGAGCAGTTCTTC. This encodes CASSELKAALSYNEQFF.

Regarding this clonotype: Lacking the conserved final phenylalanine or tryptophan, this CDR3 likely reflects a read error. J is TRBJ1-6 and V is TRBV7-2, with 10 bases lining up with TRBD1. Germline CDR1 SGHTA, CDR2 FQGNSA. This CDR3 has 16 residues. The CDR3 is CASRDKTGGYNSPLHL. The DNA for the CDR3 is TGTGCCAGCAGAGACAAGACAGGGGGCTATAACTCACCCCTCCACCTT.

This clonotype was seen ten or more times. The V gene is TRBV24-1, the J gene TRBJ2-1; the D is unclear. The CDR3 has 13 amino acids. Germline V gives CDR1 KGHDR, CDR2 SFDVKD. Trimming took off 1 base at V and 3 bases at J, with 3 bases between the two ends. As DNA, the CDR3 is TGTGCCACCAGTGATTTAGACTACAATGAGCAGTTCTTC. This sequence encodes CATSDLDYNEQFF.

This clonotype was recorded many times. The chain combines TRBV5-1 with TRBJ1-3; no firm D call. This CDR3 is built from 15 residues. Germline V gene lookup returns CDR1 SGHRS and CDR2 YFSETQ. Between the trimmed V and J ends, which lost 4 bases and 0 bases, there was a span of 11 bases. The CDR3 DNA sequence: TGCGCCAGCAGCGCGGACGGTTTCTCTGGAAACACCATATATTTT. Translating gives CASSADGFSGNTIYF.

In its sample, this clonotype was seen many times. This sequence joins TRBV2 and TRBJ2-5; 9 bases fit TRBD2. Germline V CDR1 and CDR2: SNHLY, FYNNEI. The junction had 4 bases not matched to a gene; V was cut back by 4 bases and J by 1 base. This CDR3 spans 15 amino acids. The CDR3 bases are TGTGCCAGCAGTGGGGGCGGGAGGGTCCAAGAGACCCAGTACTTC. It yields the protein CASSGGGRVQETQYF.

The sample holds many counts of this clonotype. This rearrangement joins TRBV4-1 to TRBJ2-2; 10 nucleotides line up with TRBD2. Germline V gene sequence: CDR1 MGHRA, CDR2 YSYEKL. J was trimmed by 3 bases and V by 3 bases; bases with no gene match: 16. CDR3 length: 20 amino acids. The CDR3 sequence: CASSHPYRPLAGEHTGELFF. The CDR3 DNA sequence: TGCGCCAGCAGCCATCCCTACCGCCCTCTAGCGGGAGAGCACACCGGGGAGCTGTTTTTT.

The V gene is TRBV25-1, the J gene TRBJ1-5; TRBD1 might be the D (6 bases). The CDR3 runs to 14 residues. Trimming shortened V by 4 bases and J by 7 bases, and 14 bases separated the two germline ends. The germline gives CDR1 MGHDK, CDR2 SYGVNS. The DNA for the CDR3 is TGTGCCAGCAGTGCTAGAGGGGGGAGCCAGCCCCAGCATTTT. Translated, it gives CASSARGGSQPQHF.

The table lists this clonotype with a few counts. CDR3 nucleotides: TGTGCCAGCAGTTTATTCGGTAGCTCCAATGAGCAGTTCTTC. Translation gives CASSLFGSSNEQFF. The rearrangement joins TRBV27 to TRBJ2-1, with D unresolved. The CDR3 covers 14 residues. Germline lookup yields CDR1 MNHEY and CDR2 SMNVEV (reference sequence). The V and J ends lost 1 base and 6 bases respectively, with 10 bases between them.

There are many counts of this clonotype. The chain links TRBV20-1 to TRBJ1-2, with TRBD1 as a possible D gene (5 bases). The CDR3 has 13 residues. CDR1 DFQATT and CDR2 SNEGSKA come from the germline V gene (reference sequence). The germline V and J ends were trimmed by 5 bases and 7 bases, with 17 bases remaining between them. CDR3 DNA sequence: TGCAGTGCTCCCGACCGGATGGGGGGTGGCTACACCTTC. It specifies CSAPDRMGGGYTF.

Details on this clonotype: Sequence at one end of the junction differs from germline and may be a read error. The rearrangement uses TRBV11-2 and TRBJ2-5, with a possible D match to TRBD2 (5 bases). Germline loops: CDR1 SGHAT, CDR2 FQNNGV. This CDR3 comprises 15 residues. The CDR3 loop reads CASSLKAGMGETRYF. The CDR3 DNA is TGTGCCAGCAGCTTAAAGGCTGGGATGGGAGAGACCCGGTACTTC.

This clonotype was seen repeatedly, ten times or more. This chain joins TRBV6-5 and TRBJ1-5; no clear D gene. Trimming pared 2 bases from V and 1 base from J, leaving 6 bases between. The CDR3 loop spans 14 amino acids. Looked up from germline, CDR1 is MNHEY and CDR2 is SVGAGI. The CDR3 reads CASSYGFSNQPQHF. CDR3 nucleotides: TGTGCCAGCAGTTACGGGTTCAGCAATCAGCCCCAGCATTTT.

Note on this clonotype: This CDR3 fails to terminate in the conserved phenylalanine or tryptophan, so it likely reflects a read error. The V call is TRBV7-6, the J call TRBJ2-3; either TRBD1 or TRBD2 may fit D (5 bases each). CDR1 SGHVS and CDR2 FNYEAQ come from the germline V gene. The CDR3 has 14 amino acids. Trimming pared 2 bases from V and 5 bases from J, leaving 11 bases between. CDR3 loop: CASSLMGEQDTQYL. CDR3 in DNA: TGTGCCAGCAGCTTAATGGGGGAACAAGATACGCAGTATCTT.

This clonotype was counted a few times. With a much larger clone just one base away, this may be a read error. The rearrangement joins TRBV5-5 to TRBJ1-5; D is ambiguous. The CDR3 is made up of 14 amino acids. V was shortened by 0 bases and J by 7 bases, with 11 bases between the two germline ends. CDR1 is SGHKS, CDR2 YYEKEE, per germline (reference sequence). The CDR3 nucleotides are TGTGCCAGCAGCTTGGAGGCAGCCCGACAGCCCCAGCATTTT. Protein: CASSLEAARQPQHF.

The rearrangement links TRBV28 to TRBJ2-7, with 14 bases that match TRBD2. Germline values: CDR1 MDHEN, CDR2 SYDVKM. The CDR3 spans 16 residues. Trimming at V came to 7 bases and at J to 4 bases, leaving 9 bases not matched to a gene. The CDR3 region is CASNHGLAGGGYEQYF. CDR3 sequence (DNA): TGTGCCAGCAACCATGGACTAGCGGGAGGCGGTTACGAGCAGTACTTC.

This clonotype was detected ten times or more. This rearrangement joins TRBV6-1 to TRBJ2-2; TRBD2 agrees at 9 bases. Germline V gene data show CDR1 as MNHNS and CDR2 as SASEGT. The CDR3 loop spans 14 amino acids. V shed 6 bases, J shed 3 bases, and the junction held 2 bases outside the gene matches. This CDR3 reads CASRLAGHTGELFF. The CDR3 region has the DNA TGTGCCAGCAGGCTAGCGGGACACACCGGGGAGCTGTTTTTT.

This clonotype was counted many times. The chain uses TRBV15 and TRBJ1-6, with D uncertain. V was trimmed by 3 bases and J by 4 bases, leaving 7 bases between them. This CDR3 contains 14 residues. Germline assignment: CDR1 LNHNV and CDR2 YYDKDF (reference sequence). CDR3 loop: CATSSREYNSPLHF. The CDR3 DNA is TGTGCCACCAGCAGTCGGGAATATAATTCACCCCTCCACTTT. Full variable domain (outside the CDR3, taken from reference TRBV15 and TRBJ1-6): DAMVIQNPRYQVTQFGKPVTLSCSQTLNHNVMYWYQQKSSQAPKLLFHYYDKDFNNEADTPDNFQSRRPNTSFCFLDIRSPGLGDTAMYLCATSSREYNSPLHFGNGTRLTVT.

This clonotype was detected only a few times. The rearrangement uses TRBV7-2 and TRBJ1-1, with 7 bases matching TRBD1. CDR1 is SGHTA, CDR2 FQGNSA, per germline. This CDR3 contains 17 residues. V lost 5 bases and J lost 3; bases outside the gene matches: 15. CDR3 DNA: TGTGCCAGCAGCCCCTCGTCCTACAGGGGTACGTACACTGAAGCTTTCTTT. Translation: CASSPSSYRGTYTEAFF.

This clonotype was counted at least ten times. The chain couples TRBV6-2 or TRBV6-3 to TRBJ2-7, with 7 bases that match TRBD1. Germline V gene lookup returns CDR1 MNHEY and CDR2 SVGEGT. The junction had 7 bases not matched to a gene; V was cut back by 6 bases and J by 2 bases. The CDR3 length is 14 residues. The CDR3 sequence: CASSPSDRTYEQYF. The CDR3 bases are TGTGCCAGCAGCCCCTCGGACAGGACCTACGAGCAGTACTTC.

The chain has TRBV29-1 and TRBJ2-1; 8 bases fit TRBD1. The CDR3 contains 14 residues. V trimming: 8 bases; J trimming: 4 bases; junction bases outside the gene matches: 10. Germline assignment: CDR1 SQVTM and CDR2 ANQGSEA. CDR3 DNA: TGCAGCAGTCCCACAGGGGGAACATACAATGAGCAGTTCTTC. As protein: CSSPTGGTYNEQFF.

V gene TRBV27 combines with J gene TRBJ2-3; 8 bases are shared with TRBD2. This CDR3 has 15 amino acids. J was trimmed by 1 base and V by 6 bases; bases with no gene match: 6. Germline CDR1 and CDR2: MNHEY and SMNVEV (reference sequence). The CDR3 region is CASSRGGGRTDTQYF. The CDR3 DNA follows: TGTGCCAGCAGCCGGGGCGGGGGGCGCACAGATACGCAGTATTTT.

At least ten counts were recorded for this clonotype. The chain links TRBV10-2 to TRBJ2-7; tentative D call: TRBD2 (5 bases). Trimming shortened V by 6 bases and J by 6 bases, and 9 bases separated the two germline ends. Germline V CDR1 and CDR2: WSHSY, SAAADI. The CDR3 totals 11 residues. This CDR3 reads CASRLGSEQYF. The CDR3 nucleotides read TGCGCCAGCAGGCTTGGGAGCGAGCAGTACTTC.

This clonotype occurred a few times. It may be a read error: a sequence one base away is much more abundant. The chain joins TRBV6-6 to TRBJ1-2; 7 bases are a match to TRBD1. CDR3 length equals 14 residues. The J segment lost 6 bases and the V segment lost 5 bases, leaving 9 bases of the junction unmatched. Germline loops: CDR1 MNHNY, CDR2 SVGAGI (reference sequence). As DNA, the CDR3 is TGTGCCAGCAGTCCTCTGAGGGGGCAGAATGGCTACACCTTC. It specifies CASSPLRGQNGYTF.

This clonotype has at least ten counts. The J gene is TRBJ2-5, the V gene TRBV6-5; the D gene is possibly TRBD2 (5 bases). Between the trimmed V and J ends, which lost 0 bases and 5 bases, there was a span of 10 bases. In germline, CDR1 is MNHEY, CDR2 SVGAGI. The CDR3 runs to 14 residues. The CDR3 loop reads CASSYSSGRETQYF. CDR3 in DNA: TGTGCCAGCAGTTACTCGAGCGGTCGGGAGACCCAGTACTTC.

Details on this clonotype: One end of the junction is discordant with germline, which a read error may explain. The V gene is TRBV20-1, the J gene TRBJ2-5; 14 nucleotides align to TRBD2. The CDR3 runs 17 residues. Germline assignment: CDR1 DFQATT and CDR2 SNEGSKA (reference sequence). For the CDR3, the DNA is TGCAGTGCTAGAGGCGGGACTAGCGGGAGTGAAGGAGAGGCCCAGTACTTC. Translated: CSARGGTSGSEGEAQYF.

This clonotype was seen only a few times. This chain links TRBV28 with TRBJ2-6, with D perhaps TRBD2 (5 bases). From germline, CDR1 is MDHEN and CDR2 SYDVKM. The CDR3 length is 16 residues. V was cut by 5 bases and J by 0 bases, with 11 bases left in between. The CDR3: CASSPIRDSGANVLTF. The CDR3 DNA is TGTGCCAGCAGTCCGATACGGGACTCTGGGGCCAACGTCCTGACTTTC. The full variable domain, rest sourced from reference TRBV28 and TRBJ2-6, is DVKVTQSSRYLVKRTGEKVFLECVQDMDHENMFWYRQDPGLGLRLIYFSYDVKMKEKGDIPEGYSVSREKKERFSLILESASTNQTSMYLCASSPIRDSGANVLTFGAGSRLTVL.

This rearrangement joins TRBV6-2 or TRBV6-3 to TRBJ2-5, with 9 bases aligning to TRBD1. V shed 5 bases and J 7 bases; nucleotides not matched to a gene: 5. Germline V CDR1 and CDR2: MNHEY, SVGEGT. CDR3 length equals 13 residues. In nucleotides, the CDR3 is TGTGCCAGCAGTCCCGACAGGGGGGGGACCCAGTACTTC. It codes for CASSPDRGGTQYF.

The sample holds a few counts of this clonotype. The chain employs TRBV28 and TRBJ2-7; the D gene is possibly TRBD2 (5 bases). CDR3 length equals 15 residues. The germline V and J ends were trimmed by 3 bases and 0 bases, with 12 bases remaining between them. Germline CDR1 MDHEN, CDR2 SYDVKM. CDR3 coding DNA: TGTGCCAGCAGTTTCCGCCGGGGAGACTCCTACGAGCAGTACTTC. As protein: CASSFRRGDSYEQYF.

This clonotype was counted at least ten times. This chain links TRBV6-6 with TRBJ2-7; D gene unclear. V was trimmed by 6 bases and J by 1 base, leaving 10 bases between them. The CDR3 sequence is 13 residues long. CDR1 is MNHNY, CDR2 SVGAGI, per germline (reference sequence). Here the CDR3 reads CASSRDGSYEQYF. CDR3 in DNA: TGTGCCAGCAGCCGAGACGGATCCTACGAGCAGTACTTC.

In its sample, this clonotype was seen many times. This chain links TRBV30 with TRBJ2-3; D is ambiguous. The germline V gene encodes CDR1 GTSNPN and CDR2 SVGIG (reference sequence). The CDR3 totals 10 residues. CDR3 residues: CAVSVDTQYF. CDR3 DNA: TGTGCGGTTAGTGTAGATACGCAGTATTTT.

This chain connects TRBV29-1 to TRBJ2-3, with D perhaps assigned TRBD1 or TRBD2 (6 bases each). The germline CDR1 and CDR2 sequences are SQVTM and ANQGSEA. V lost 1 base and J 6 bases, leaving 26 bases between the germline ends. The CDR3 spans 18 residues. CDR3 in amino acids: CSVEGRTGGHRVADTQYF. The DNA of the CDR3 is TGCAGCGTTGAAGGCCGAACCGGGGGCCACAGGGTTGCGGATACGCAGTATTTT.